These 32 T cell receptor beta chains originate from one sample sequenced in a study of blood T cell repertoires in COVID-19 (dated by TCRdb to the early 2020s). The library came from the immunoSEQ multiplex PCR assay. As stored in TCRdb, this immuneACCESS dataset retains in-frame rearrangements with V and J assigned. A fraction of the clones does not appear; measured against another copy, unresolved V genes explain less than half of the discrepancy, and the remainder lacks a known reason. For this sample the table gives some 50,000 clones, of which about 90% were detected only once. The top ten clones comprise 2% to 2.5% of the sample. The sample consisted of peripheral blood. These receptors were taken from a woman aged 80 or older with COVID-19, enrolled during active disease.

The chain carries TRBV7-2 and TRBJ2-7, with 9 bases lining up with TRBD1. CDR3 length equals 15 residues. Trimming cost V 1 base and J 3 bases; bases outside gene matches: 4. Per germline, CDR1 SGHTA and CDR2 FQGNSA. CDR3 region: CASSLGGTGHYEQYF. CDR3 nucleotide sequence: TGTGCCAGCAGCTTAGGAGGGACAGGGCACTACGAGCAGTACTTC. Combining the CDR3 with reference TRBV7-2 and TRBJ2-7 gives the whole variable domain GAGVSQSPSNKVTEKGKDVELRCDPISGHTALYWYRQSLGQGLEFLIYFQGNSAPDKSGLPSDRFSAERTGGSVSTLTIQRTQQEDSAVYLCASSLGGTGHYEQYFGPGTRLTVT.

The rearrangement uses TRBV6-5 and TRBJ1-5; 7 positions agree with TRBD1. The V gene end was trimmed by 6 bases and the J gene end by 5 bases; junction bases not matched to a gene: 10. This CDR3 comprises 15 residues. Germline V lookup: CDR1 MNHEY, CDR2 SVGAGI. Here the CDR3 reads CASRGRDSLYQPQHF. CDR3 DNA: TGTGCCAGCAGAGGCCGGGACAGCCTTTATCAGCCCCAGCATTTT.

J is TRBJ1-1 and V is TRBV6-5, with D perhaps matching TRBD1 (6 bases). V was pared by 7 bases and J by 4 bases, with 19 bases between. Germline CDR1 reads MNHEY; CDR2 reads SVGAGI. The CDR3 is 15 residues long. CDR3 DNA: TGTGCCAGCATTACCGCGGGGGGGCTTGGCACTGAAGCTTTCTTT. It yields the protein CASITAGGLGTEAFF.

V gene TRBV18 combines with J gene TRBJ1-2; weak D call: TRBD1 (6 bases). CDR1 is KGHSH, CDR2 LQKENI, per germline. The CDR3 loop spans 14 amino acids. V lost 3 bases and J lost 4, with 12 bases in between. The DNA of the CDR3 is TGTGCCAGCTCACCCATCCCCAGGGGCTATGGCTACACCTTC. Translating gives CASSPIPRGYGYTF.

The CDR3 DNA sequence: TGTGCCACCAGCAGAGGTCTAGCGGGAGGAGACAATGAGCAGTTCTTC. This gives the protein CATSRGLAGGDNEQFF. The rearrangement links TRBV15 to TRBJ2-1; 11 positions agree with TRBD2. The length of the CDR3 is 16 residues. Germline V gene sequence: CDR1 LNHNV, CDR2 YYDKDF (reference sequence). Germline trimming cut 1 base from V and 5 bases from J; bases unmatched to any gene: 4.

V and J are TRBV5-4 and TRBJ1-6; TRBD1 matches at 7 bases. CDR1 SGHNT and CDR2 YYREEE come from the germline V gene (reference sequence). The CDR3 is 15 amino acids. Trimming cost V 0 bases and J 9 bases; bases outside gene matches: 6. This CDR3 reads CASSLALGGASPLHF. As DNA, the CDR3 is TGTGCCAGCAGCTTGGCCTTAGGGGGCGCTTCACCCCTCCACTTT.

The genes are TRBV5-1 and TRBJ1-2; TRBD1 agrees at 7 bases. Germline loops: CDR1 SGHRS, CDR2 YFSETQ. Trimming cost V 4 bases and J 5 bases; bases outside gene matches: 11. The CDR3 sequence is 15 residues long. Here the CDR3 reads CASSPAQGVGYGYTF. Here the CDR3 DNA reads TGCGCCAGCAGCCCCGCGCAGGGGGTCGGGTATGGCTACACCTTC.

The gene calls are TRBV28 and TRBJ2-5; 9 bases map to TRBD1. The CDR3 extends over 15 amino acids. V trimming: 6 bases; J trimming: 5 bases; junction bases outside the gene matches: 10. Germline V lookup: CDR1 MDHEN, CDR2 SYDVKM. The CDR3 protein is CASSLLQGAQETQYF. The CDR3 DNA reads as TGTGCCAGCAGCCTACTACAGGGGGCGCAGGAGACCCAGTACTTC.

The J gene is TRBJ1-5, the V gene TRBV24-1; tentative D call: TRBD1 (5 bases). The V gene's germline CDR1 is KGHDR and CDR2 SFDVKD. Trimming took 4 bases from V and 3 from J, leaving 9 bases between them. The length of the CDR3 is 14 residues. The CDR3 DNA is TGTGCCACCAGTGACCCGACAGTCAATCAGCCCCAGCATTTT. This encodes CATSDPTVNQPQHF.

The chain recombines TRBV6-5 with TRBJ1-4, with D perhaps TRBD1 (6 bases). Trimming pared 8 bases from V and 8 bases from J, leaving 15 bases between. Germline V CDR1 and CDR2: MNHEY, SVGAGI. The CDR3 has 13 residues. CDR3 sequence (DNA): TGTGCCAGCGGGGGACAATGGGGCGAAAAACTGTTTTTT. This sequence encodes CASGGQWGEKLFF.

The gene calls are TRBV30 and TRBJ2-2; tentative D call: TRBD1 (6 bases). V lost 5 bases and J 3 bases, leaving 13 bases between the germline ends. The CDR3 covers 14 residues. CDR1 and CDR2 (germline): GTSNPN, SVGIG (reference sequence). CDR3: CAWQKGVHTGELFF. CDR3 DNA: TGTGCCTGGCAAAAGGGGGTCCACACCGGGGAGCTGTTTTTT.

This chain uses TRBV7-2 with TRBJ1-6; TRBD1 matches 8 bases. Germline V lookup: CDR1 SGHTA, CDR2 FQGNSA. This CDR3 has 15 residues. With V trimmed by 3 bases and J by 6 bases, 4 bases remained unmatched. DNA of the CDR3: TGTGCCAGCAGCTTTCAGGGGGCAGGTAATTCACCCCTCCACTTT. Translation gives CASSFQGAGNSPLHF.

This chain uses TRBV27 with TRBJ2-7, with 7 bases fitting TRBD1. CDR1 and CDR2 (germline): MNHEY, SMNVEV (reference sequence). The V and J ends lost 2 bases and 2 bases, in that order; junction bases with no gene match: 6. The CDR3 is made up of 15 amino acids. The CDR3 region is CASSLKQGPPYEQYF. CDR3 DNA: TGTGCCAGCAGTTTAAAACAGGGGCCGCCCTACGAGCAGTACTTC.

V usage is TRBV18 and J usage is TRBJ1-2, with 8 nucleotides matching TRBD1. Germline-derived CDR1 and CDR2 are KGHSH and LQKENI. V lost 4 bases to trimming and J lost 4 bases; unmatched junction nucleotides: 11. The CDR3 runs 16 residues. This chain's CDR3 is CASSLQTGGGSYGYTF. DNA for the CDR3: TGTGCCAGCTCACTTCAAACAGGGGGTGGTAGCTATGGCTACACCTTC.

The chain uses TRBV5-1 and TRBJ2-1, with 8 bases aligning to TRBD1. Germline assignment: CDR1 SGHRS and CDR2 YFSETQ. The CDR3 totals 13 residues. V was pared by 4 bases and J by 7 bases, with 4 bases of the junction left unmatched. The CDR3 region has the DNA TGCGCCAGCAGCACGGGACAGGTGAATGAGCAGTTCTTC. It yields the protein CASSTGQVNEQFF.

The chain couples TRBV4-2 to TRBJ2-5; D unresolved. The CDR3 consists of 12 residues. Germline CDR1 LGHNA, CDR2 YNFKEQ. V was trimmed by 2 bases and J by 2 bases, leaving 3 bases between them. Written as DNA, the CDR3 is TGTGCCAGCAGCCAACAACAAGAGACCCAGTACTTC. Translated, it gives CASSQQQETQYF.

The chain carries TRBV5-4 and TRBJ2-7, with TRBD2 matching over 9 bases. The V and J ends lost 3 bases and 2 bases, in that order; junction bases with no gene match: 6. Germline CDR1 and CDR2: SGHNT and YYREEE (reference sequence). This CDR3 spans 15 amino acids. CDR3 sequence: CASSSPQRGAYEQYF. The DNA of the CDR3 is TGTGCCAGCAGCTCTCCTCAGCGGGGGGCCTACGAGCAGTACTTC.

The chain carries TRBV6-5 and TRBJ2-1; no firm D call. The CDR3 extends over 15 amino acids. With 6 bases removed from V and 0 bases from J, the gap between germline ends came to 12 bases. From germline, CDR1 is MNHEY and CDR2 SVGAGI. The CDR3 loop is CASRSDWSSYNEQFF. CDR3 bases: TGTGCCAGCAGATCAGACTGGAGCTCCTACAATGAGCAGTTCTTC.

V gene TRBV29-1 combines with J gene TRBJ2-2; 13 nucleotides align to TRBD2. Per germline, CDR1 SQVTM and CDR2 ANQGSEA. The CDR3 runs 15 residues. The V segment lost 7 bases and the J segment 5 bases; nucleotides outside the gene matches: 7. This CDR3 is CSAEGLAGLTGELFF. For the CDR3, the DNA is TGCAGCGCCGAGGGACTAGCGGGATTAACCGGGGAGCTGTTTTTT.

The CDR3 bases are TGTGCCACCGGGACAGGGGGCCGCGAGCAGTACTTC. This translates into CATGTGGREQYF. The V call is TRBV6-5, the J call TRBJ2-7, with 12 bases fitting TRBD1. The germline gives CDR1 MNHEY, CDR2 SVGAGI. The CDR3 extends over 12 amino acids. V shed 10 bases, J shed 6 bases, and the junction held 4 bases outside the gene matches.

V usage is TRBV4-1 and J usage is TRBJ1-5; 9 bases fit TRBD1. This CDR3 has 19 residues. CDR1 MGHRA and CDR2 YSYEKL come from the germline V gene. Trimming cost V 0 bases and J 4 bases; bases outside gene matches: 13. Written as DNA, the CDR3 is TGCGCCAGCAGCCAAGATATGGTTACGGGACAGGGCAGAAATCAGCCCCAGCATTTT. It is translated as CASSQDMVTGQGRNQPQHF.

The V call is TRBV7-6, the J call TRBJ1-1, with TRBD1 identical over 9 bases. Trimming cost V 5 bases and J 0 bases; bases outside gene matches: 4. Per germline, CDR1 SGHVS and CDR2 FNYEAQ. The length of the CDR3 is 15 residues. CDR3 protein: CASSPGQGMNTEAFF. CDR3 bases: TGTGCCAGCAGCCCGGGACAGGGTATGAACACTGAAGCTTTCTTT.

The chain couples TRBV4-2 to TRBJ2-5; weak D call: TRBD2 (5 bases). V was cut by 0 bases and J by 3 bases, with 11 bases left in between. Germline V gene data show CDR1 as LGHNA and CDR2 as YNFKEQ. This CDR3 is built from 15 residues. DNA for the CDR3: TGTGCCAGCAGCCAAGAGGCTAGCAGAAAAGAGACCCAGTACTTC. The encoded protein is CASSQEASRKETQYF.

The CDR3 region has the DNA TGTGCCAGCAGTGCTCGAACGGCGGGGCGGAACACTGAAGCTTTCTTT. Protein sequence: CASSARTAGRNTEAFF. V is TRBV6-1 and J is TRBJ1-1; tentative D call: TRBD1 (5 bases). Germline values: CDR1 MNHNS, CDR2 SASEGT. Trimming removed 4 bases from V and 1 base from J, with 16 bases in between. This CDR3 is built from 16 residues.

The chain is built from TRBV2 and TRBJ1-3; TRBD1 might be the D (6 bases). V lost 6 bases to trimming and J lost 3 bases, with 9 bases between them. CDR3 length: 13 residues. Germline CDR1 and CDR2: SNHLY and FYNNEI. CDR3 amino acids: CASRADSGNTIYF. The CDR3 DNA reads as TGTGCCAGCAGAGCGGACAGTGGAAACACCATATATTTT.

This sequence joins TRBV29-1 and TRBJ1-1; TRBD1 matches 7 bases. There are 12 residues in the CDR3. With V trimmed by 6 bases and J by 11 bases, 12 bases remained unmatched. The V gene's germline CDR1 is SQVTM and CDR2 ANQGSEA. CDR3 protein: CSVSPTGERAFF. CDR3 nucleotide sequence: TGCAGCGTATCCCCAACAGGGGAGAGGGCTTTCTTT.

The chain uses TRBV15 and TRBJ2-1; TRBD1 is a possible D gene (5 bases). The germline V and J ends were trimmed by 0 bases and 4 bases, with 13 bases remaining between them. Germline CDR1 and CDR2: LNHNV and YYDKDF (reference sequence). CDR3 length: 16 amino acids. In nucleotides, the CDR3 is TGTGCCACCAGCAGAGATCCCGATACAGGTTACAATGAGCAGTTCTTC. Protein product: CATSRDPDTGYNEQFF.

This chain links TRBV6-1 with TRBJ1-2, with TRBD1 identical over 8 bases. The CDR3 length is 16 residues. Germline CDR1 and CDR2: MNHNS and SASEGT. The V segment lost 2 bases and the J segment 4 bases; nucleotides outside the gene matches: 9. Here the CDR3 reads CASSESRGRLGYGYTF. In nucleotides, the CDR3 is TGTGCCAGCAGTGAATCCAGGGGGCGCCTAGGCTATGGCTACACCTTC.

This clone was picked up one time. The V and J genes are TRBV18 and TRBJ2-1; a possible D gene is TRBD2 (6 bases). Trimming cost V 4 bases and J 2 bases, with 15 bases left between them. CDR1 is KGHSH and CDR2 is LQKENI in the germline V gene. The CDR3 is 16 residues long. CDR3 residues: CASSLVKGTAYNEQFF. In DNA form, the CDR3 reads TGTGCCAGCTCACTCGTGAAGGGGACTGCCTACAATGAGCAGTTCTTC.

The chain uses TRBV19 and TRBJ1-1; unclear D gene. The V gene's germline CDR1 is LNHDA and CDR2 SQIVND (reference sequence). CDR3 length equals 16 residues. V was cut by 4 bases and J by 1 base, with 16 bases left in between. CDR3 sequence (DNA): TGTGCCAGTAGTAAGGGCGGGATTGGAGGGAACACTGAAGCTTTCTTT. It encodes CASSKGGIGGNTEAFF.

The rearrangement links TRBV11-2 to TRBJ2-7; D ambiguous. V lost 3 bases to trimming and J lost 3 bases, with 12 bases between them. CDR3 length equals 14 residues. Germline CDR1 and CDR2: SGHAT and FQNNGV. Here the CDR3 DNA reads TGTGCCAGCAGCTTGCCAGATCCTCACTACGAGCAGTACTTC. Amino acid sequence: CASSLPDPHYEQYF.

The rearrangement joins TRBV20-1 to TRBJ2-3; TRBD1 aligns across 12 bases. Looked up from germline, CDR1 is DFQATT and CDR2 is SNEGSKA (reference sequence). Germline trimming cut 3 bases from V and 4 bases from J; bases unmatched to any gene: 5. The CDR3 consists of 15 residues. The CDR3 reads CSASAGQGAADTQYF. The CDR3 DNA reads TGCAGTGCTAGTGCGGGACAGGGGGCTGCAGATACGCAGTATTTT.